This TCR beta chain was identified during a study of identical twins. TCRdb independently ran MiXCR on the 5' RACE reads; one entry per CDR3 protein. Of some 730,000 distinct CDR3 sequences in the sample, about 18% were seen once. With V trimmed by 1 base and J by 5 bases, 4 bases remained unmatched. The CDR3 is 14 amino acids. The same sample was also studied in work on T cells expressing NK-cell markers.

Sample: PBMCs. This receptor was identified in a woman between 18 and 30 years old in good health. The chain carries TRBV12-3 or TRBV12-4 and TRBJ2-5; 7 nucleotides agree with TRBD2. CDR3 DNA: TGTGCCAGCAGTTTAGGGACTAGAATGGAGACCCAGTACTTC. Encoded protein: CASSLGTRMETQYF.